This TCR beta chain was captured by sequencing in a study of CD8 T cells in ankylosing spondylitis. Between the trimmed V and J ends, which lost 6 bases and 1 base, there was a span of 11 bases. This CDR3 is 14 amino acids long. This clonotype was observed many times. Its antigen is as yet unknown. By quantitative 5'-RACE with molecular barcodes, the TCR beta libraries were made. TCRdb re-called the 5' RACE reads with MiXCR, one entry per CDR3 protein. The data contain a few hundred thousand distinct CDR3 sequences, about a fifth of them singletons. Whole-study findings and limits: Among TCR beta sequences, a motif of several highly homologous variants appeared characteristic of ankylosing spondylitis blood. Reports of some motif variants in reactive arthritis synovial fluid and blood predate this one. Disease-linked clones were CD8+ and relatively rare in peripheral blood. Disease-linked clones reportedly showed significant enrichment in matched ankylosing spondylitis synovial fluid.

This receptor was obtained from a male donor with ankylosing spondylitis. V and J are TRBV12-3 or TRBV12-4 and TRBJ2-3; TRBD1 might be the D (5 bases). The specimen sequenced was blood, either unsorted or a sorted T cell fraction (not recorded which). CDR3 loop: CASSNKTGTDTQYF. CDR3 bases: TGTGCCAGCAGCAACAAGACAGGCACAGATACGCAGTATTTT.